This T cell receptor (beta chain) is from a study of blood T cell repertoires in COVID-19. In the study overall: The United States, Italy and Spain provided the acute and convalescent COVID-19 samples. The cDNA or gDNA used as material had been derived from T cells, B-cell-depleted T cells, or PBMCs.

This clone was recorded only once. This CDR3 has 14 amino acids. Trimming left V 0 bases short and J 4 bases short, with 11 bases between. Germline CDR1 is SGHRS and CDR2 is YFSETQ. In the study's own analysis: It was from reference gene primer amplification that nucleated cell counts were estimated. Sequencing used immunoSEQ multiplex PCR; TCRdb keeps in-frame clones, though not all of them. V and J calls and clone size are as listed in that table; D and trimming were resolved from the DNA. Of tens of thousands of clones in the sample, around 86% were seen once. The TCR originated in a man aged 35 to 55 with acute or convalescent COVID-19. What was sequenced was peripheral blood. V usage is TRBV5-1 and J usage is TRBJ2-7; no firm D call. Here the CDR3 reads CASSLEAQPYEQYF. The CDR3 DNA is TGCGCCAGCAGCTTGGAGGCACAGCCATACGAGCAGTACTTC.